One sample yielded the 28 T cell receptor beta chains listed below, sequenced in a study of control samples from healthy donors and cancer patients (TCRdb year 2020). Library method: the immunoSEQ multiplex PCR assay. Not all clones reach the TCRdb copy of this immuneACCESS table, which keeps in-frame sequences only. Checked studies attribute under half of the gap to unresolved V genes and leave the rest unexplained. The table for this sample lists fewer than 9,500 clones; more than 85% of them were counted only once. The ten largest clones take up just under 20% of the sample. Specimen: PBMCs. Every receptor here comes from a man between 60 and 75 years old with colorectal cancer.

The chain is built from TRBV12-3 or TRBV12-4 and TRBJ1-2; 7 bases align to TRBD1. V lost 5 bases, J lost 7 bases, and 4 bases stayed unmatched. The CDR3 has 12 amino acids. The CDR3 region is CASSTNRGGYTF. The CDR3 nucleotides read TGTGCCAGCAGTACTAACAGGGGTGGCTACACCTTC.

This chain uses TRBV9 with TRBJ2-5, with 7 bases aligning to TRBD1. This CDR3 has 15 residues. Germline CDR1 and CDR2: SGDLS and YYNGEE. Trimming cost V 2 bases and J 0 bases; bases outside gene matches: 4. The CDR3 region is CASSVRGQDQETQYF. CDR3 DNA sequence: TGTGCCAGCAGCGTGAGAGGACAGGACCAAGAGACCCAGTACTTC.

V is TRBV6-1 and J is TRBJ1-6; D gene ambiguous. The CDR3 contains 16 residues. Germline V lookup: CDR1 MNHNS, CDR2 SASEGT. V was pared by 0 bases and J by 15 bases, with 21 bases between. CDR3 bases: TGTGCCAGCAGTGAAGCGGTAGGGATTGGGAATGACCACCTCCACTTT. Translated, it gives CASSEAVGIGNDHLHF.

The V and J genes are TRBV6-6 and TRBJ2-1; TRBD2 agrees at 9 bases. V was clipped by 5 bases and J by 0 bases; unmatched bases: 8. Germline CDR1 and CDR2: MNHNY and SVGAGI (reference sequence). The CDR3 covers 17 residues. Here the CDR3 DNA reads TGTGCCAGCAGTCCCCCGAGCGGGGGGTTCTCCTACAATGAGCAGTTCTTC. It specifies CASSPPSGGFSYNEQFF.

The CDR3 spells CASSQEGGLTYNSPLHF. The CDR3 coding sequence is TGCGCCAGCAGCCAAGAAGGGGGATTGACTTATAATTCACCCCTCCACTTT. This sequence joins TRBV4-1 and TRBJ1-6, with a weak D call TRBD1 (6 bases). Between the trimmed V and J ends, which lost 0 bases and 4 bases, there was a span of 13 bases. This CDR3 comprises 17 residues. The V gene's germline CDR1 is MGHRA and CDR2 YSYEKL.

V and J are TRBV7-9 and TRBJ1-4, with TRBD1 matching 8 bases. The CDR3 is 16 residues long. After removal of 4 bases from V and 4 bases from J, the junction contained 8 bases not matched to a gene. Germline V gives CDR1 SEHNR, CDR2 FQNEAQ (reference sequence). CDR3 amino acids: CASSWGQEAINEKLFF. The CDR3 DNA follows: TGTGCCAGCAGCTGGGGACAGGAGGCTATTAATGAAAAACTGTTTTTT. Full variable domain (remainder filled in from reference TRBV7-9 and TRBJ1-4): DTGVSQNPRHKITKRGQNVTFRCDPISEHNRLYWYRQTLGQGPEFLTYFQNEAQLEKSRLLSDRFSAERPKGSFSTLEIQRTEQGDSAMYLCASSWGQEAINEKLFFGSGTQLSVL.

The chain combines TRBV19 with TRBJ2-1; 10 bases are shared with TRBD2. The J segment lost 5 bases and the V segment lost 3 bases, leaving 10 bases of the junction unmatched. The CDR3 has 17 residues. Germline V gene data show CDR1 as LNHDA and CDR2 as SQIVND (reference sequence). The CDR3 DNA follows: TGTGCCAGTAGTATGAGGCCCGAGCGGGGGGGGGACAATGAGCAGTTCTTC. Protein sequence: CASSMRPERGGDNEQFF.

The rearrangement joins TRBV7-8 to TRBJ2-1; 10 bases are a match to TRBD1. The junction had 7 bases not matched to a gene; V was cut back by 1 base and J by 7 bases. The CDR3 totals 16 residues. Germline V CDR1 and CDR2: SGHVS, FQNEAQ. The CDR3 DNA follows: TGTGCCAGCAGCTTAGGCGCGGGACAGGGGTGGAATGAGCAGTTCTTC. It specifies CASSLGAGQGWNEQFF.

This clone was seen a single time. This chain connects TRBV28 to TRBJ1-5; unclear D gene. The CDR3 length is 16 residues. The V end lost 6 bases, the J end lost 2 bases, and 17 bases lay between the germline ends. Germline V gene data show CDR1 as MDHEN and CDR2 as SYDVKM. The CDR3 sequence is CASRHTPVRGNQPQHF. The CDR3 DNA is TGTGCCAGCAGGCACACACCGGTAAGAGGCAATCAGCCCCAGCATTTT.

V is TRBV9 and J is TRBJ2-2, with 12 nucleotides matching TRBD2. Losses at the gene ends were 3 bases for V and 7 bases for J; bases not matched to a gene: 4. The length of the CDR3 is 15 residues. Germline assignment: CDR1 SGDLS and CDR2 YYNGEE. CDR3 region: CASSASGGAGGELFF. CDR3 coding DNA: TGTGCCAGCAGCGCTAGCGGGGGGGCTGGCGGGGAGCTGTTTTTT.

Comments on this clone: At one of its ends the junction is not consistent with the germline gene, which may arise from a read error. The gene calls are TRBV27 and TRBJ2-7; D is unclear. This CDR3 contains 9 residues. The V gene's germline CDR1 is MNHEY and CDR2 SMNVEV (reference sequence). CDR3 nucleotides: TGTGCCAGCAGTTTAGGCCCCTGCTTC. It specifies CASSLGPCF.

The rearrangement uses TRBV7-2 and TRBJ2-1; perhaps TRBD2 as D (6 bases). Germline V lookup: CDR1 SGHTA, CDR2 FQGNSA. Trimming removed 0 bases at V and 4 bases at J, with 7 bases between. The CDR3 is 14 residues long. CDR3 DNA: TGTGCCAGCAGCTTAGCGGGGGGATACAATGAGCAGTTCTTC. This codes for CASSLAGGYNEQFF. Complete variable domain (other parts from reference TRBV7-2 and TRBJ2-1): GAGVSQSPSNKVTEKGKDVELRCDPISGHTALYWYRQSLGQGLEFLIYFQGNSAPDKSGLPSDRFSAERTGGSVSTLTIQRTQQEDSAVYLCASSLAGGYNEQFFGPGTRLTVL.

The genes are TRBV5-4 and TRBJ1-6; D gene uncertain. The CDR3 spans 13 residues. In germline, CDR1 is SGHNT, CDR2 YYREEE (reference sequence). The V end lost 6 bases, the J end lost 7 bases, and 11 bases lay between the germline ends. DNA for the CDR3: TGTGCCAGCACCCAGGACCCCAATTCACCCCTCCACTTT. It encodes CASTQDPNSPLHF.

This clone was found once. The CDR3 spells CASSLAPRSTDTQYF. CDR3 nucleotides: TGTGCCAGCAGCTTAGCTCCGAGGAGCACAGATACGCAGTATTTT. This chain joins TRBV11-1 and TRBJ2-3; D not certain. Germline assignment: CDR1 SGHAT and CDR2 FQDESV (reference sequence). The CDR3 loop spans 15 amino acids. V dropped 0 bases and J dropped 0 bases, with 7 bases sitting between them.

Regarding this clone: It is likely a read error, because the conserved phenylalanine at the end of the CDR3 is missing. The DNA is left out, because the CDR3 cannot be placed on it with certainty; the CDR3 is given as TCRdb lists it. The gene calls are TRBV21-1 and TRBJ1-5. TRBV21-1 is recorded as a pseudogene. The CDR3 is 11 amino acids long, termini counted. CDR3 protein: CASSKVGPIGV.

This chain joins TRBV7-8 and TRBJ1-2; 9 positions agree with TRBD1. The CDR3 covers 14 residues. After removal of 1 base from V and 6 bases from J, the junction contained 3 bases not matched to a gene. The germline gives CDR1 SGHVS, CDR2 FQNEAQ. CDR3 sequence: CASSLDRGLDGYTF. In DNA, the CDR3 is TGTGCCAGCAGCTTAGACAGGGGGCTCGATGGCTACACCTTC.

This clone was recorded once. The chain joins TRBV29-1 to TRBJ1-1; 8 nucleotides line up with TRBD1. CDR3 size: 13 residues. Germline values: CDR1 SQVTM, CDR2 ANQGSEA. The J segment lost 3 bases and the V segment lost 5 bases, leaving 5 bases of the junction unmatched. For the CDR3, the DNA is TGCAGCGTTCGGACAGGGATGGACACTGAAGCTTTCTTT. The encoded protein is CSVRTGMDTEAFF.

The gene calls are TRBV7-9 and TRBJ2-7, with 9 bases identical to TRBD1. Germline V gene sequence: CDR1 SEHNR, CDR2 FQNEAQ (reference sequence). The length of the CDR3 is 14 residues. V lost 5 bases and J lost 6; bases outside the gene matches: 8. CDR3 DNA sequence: TGTGCCAGCAGCCACCGGGACAGGGCAAGCGAGCAGTACTTC. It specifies CASSHRDRASEQYF.

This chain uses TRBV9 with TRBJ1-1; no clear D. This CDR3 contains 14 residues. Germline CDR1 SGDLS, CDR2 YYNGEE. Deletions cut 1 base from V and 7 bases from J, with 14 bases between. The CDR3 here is CASSVSSGYDEAFF. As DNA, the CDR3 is TGTGCCAGCAGCGTAAGTTCCGGCTACGATGAAGCTTTCTTT.

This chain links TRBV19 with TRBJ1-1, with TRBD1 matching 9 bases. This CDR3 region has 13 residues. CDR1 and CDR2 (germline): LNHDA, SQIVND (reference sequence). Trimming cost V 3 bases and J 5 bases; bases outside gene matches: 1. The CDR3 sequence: CASSIGQGTEAFF. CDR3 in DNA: TGTGCCAGTAGTATTGGACAGGGGACTGAAGCTTTCTTT.

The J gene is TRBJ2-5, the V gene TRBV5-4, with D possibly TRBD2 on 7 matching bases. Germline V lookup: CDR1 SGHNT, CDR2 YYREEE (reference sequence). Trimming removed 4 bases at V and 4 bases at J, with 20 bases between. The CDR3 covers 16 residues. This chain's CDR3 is CASSAPLGGPVETQYF. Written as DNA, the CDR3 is TGTGCCAGCAGCGCTCCGCTCGGGGGGCCGGTAGAGACCCAGTACTTC.

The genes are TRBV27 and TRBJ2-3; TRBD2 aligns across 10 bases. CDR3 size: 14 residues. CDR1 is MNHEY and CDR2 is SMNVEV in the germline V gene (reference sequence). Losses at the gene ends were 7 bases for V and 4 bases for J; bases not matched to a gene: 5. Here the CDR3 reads CASKIAGGADTQYF. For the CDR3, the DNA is TGTGCCAGCAAAATAGCGGGGGGTGCAGATACGCAGTATTTT.

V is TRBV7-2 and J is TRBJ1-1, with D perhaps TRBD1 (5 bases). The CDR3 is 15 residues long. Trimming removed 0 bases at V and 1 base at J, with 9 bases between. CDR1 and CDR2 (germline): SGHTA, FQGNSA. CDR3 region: CASSLAQGWNTEAFF. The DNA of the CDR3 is TGTGCCAGCAGCTTAGCGCAGGGATGGAACACTGAAGCTTTCTTT.

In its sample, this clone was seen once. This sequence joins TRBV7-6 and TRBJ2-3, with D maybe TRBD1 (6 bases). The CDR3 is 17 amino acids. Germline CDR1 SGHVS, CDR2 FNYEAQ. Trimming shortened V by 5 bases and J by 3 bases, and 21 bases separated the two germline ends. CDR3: CASSLQPRGLDTDTQYF. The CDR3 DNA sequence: TGTGCCAGCAGCCTTCAGCCCAGGGGCCTAGATACAGATACGCAGTATTTT.

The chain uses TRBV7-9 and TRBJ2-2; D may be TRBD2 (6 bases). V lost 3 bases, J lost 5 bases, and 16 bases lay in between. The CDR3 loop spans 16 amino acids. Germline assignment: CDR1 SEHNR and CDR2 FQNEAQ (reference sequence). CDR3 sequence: CASSFPAGQKTGELFF. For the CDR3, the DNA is TGTGCCAGCAGCTTTCCGGCGGGGCAAAAGACCGGGGAGCTGTTTTTT.

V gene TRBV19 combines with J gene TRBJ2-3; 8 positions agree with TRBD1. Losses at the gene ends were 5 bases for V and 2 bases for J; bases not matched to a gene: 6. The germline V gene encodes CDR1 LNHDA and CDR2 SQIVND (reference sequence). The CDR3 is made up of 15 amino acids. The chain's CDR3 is CASSFGTGYTDTQYF. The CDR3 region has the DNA TGTGCCAGTAGTTTCGGGACAGGCTACACAGATACGCAGTATTTT. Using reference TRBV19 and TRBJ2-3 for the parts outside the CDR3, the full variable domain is DGGITQSPKYLFRKEGQNVTLSCEQNLNHDAMYWYRQDPGQGLRLIYYSQIVNDFQKGDIAEGYSVSREKKESFPLTVTSAQKNPTAFYLCASSFGTGYTDTQYFGPGTRLTVL.

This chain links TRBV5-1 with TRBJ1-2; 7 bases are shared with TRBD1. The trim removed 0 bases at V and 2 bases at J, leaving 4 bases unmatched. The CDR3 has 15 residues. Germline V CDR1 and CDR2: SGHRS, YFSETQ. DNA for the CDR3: TGCGCCAGCAGCTTGGCTTCAGGGGGGAACTATGGCTACACCTTC. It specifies CASSLASGGNYGYTF.

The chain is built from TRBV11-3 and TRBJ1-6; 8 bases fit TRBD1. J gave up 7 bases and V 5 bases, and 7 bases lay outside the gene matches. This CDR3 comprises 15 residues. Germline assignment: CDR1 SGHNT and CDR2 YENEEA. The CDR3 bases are TGTGCCAGCAGCGAACGGACAGGGAGAAATTCACCCCTCCACTTT. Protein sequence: CASSERTGRNSPLHF.